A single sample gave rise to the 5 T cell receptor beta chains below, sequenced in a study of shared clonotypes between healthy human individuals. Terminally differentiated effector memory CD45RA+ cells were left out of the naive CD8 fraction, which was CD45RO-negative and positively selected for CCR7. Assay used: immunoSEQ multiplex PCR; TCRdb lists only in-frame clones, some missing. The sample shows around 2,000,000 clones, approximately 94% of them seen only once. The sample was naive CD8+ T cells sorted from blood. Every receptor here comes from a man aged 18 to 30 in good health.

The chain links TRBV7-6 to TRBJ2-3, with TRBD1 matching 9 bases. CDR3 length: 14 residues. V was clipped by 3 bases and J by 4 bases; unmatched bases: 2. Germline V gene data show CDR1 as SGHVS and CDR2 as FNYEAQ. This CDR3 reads CASSLGQGPDTQYF. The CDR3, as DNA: TGTGCCAGCAGCTTGGGACAGGGCCCAGATACGCAGTATTTT.

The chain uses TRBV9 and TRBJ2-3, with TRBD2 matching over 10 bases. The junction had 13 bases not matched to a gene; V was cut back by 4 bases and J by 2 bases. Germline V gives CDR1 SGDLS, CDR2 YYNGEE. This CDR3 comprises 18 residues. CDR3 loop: CASSPHSGGALPTDTQYF. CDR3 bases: TGTGCCAGCAGCCCACACAGCGGGGGGGCCTTACCCACAGATACGCAGTATTTT.

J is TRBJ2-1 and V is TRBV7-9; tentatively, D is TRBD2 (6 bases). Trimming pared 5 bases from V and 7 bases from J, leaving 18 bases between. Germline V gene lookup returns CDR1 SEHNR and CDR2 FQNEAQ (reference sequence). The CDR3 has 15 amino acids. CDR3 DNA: TGTGCCAGCAGCCGGGTCGGGCTAGCGCTTAATGAGCAGTTCTTC. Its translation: CASSRVGLALNEQFF.

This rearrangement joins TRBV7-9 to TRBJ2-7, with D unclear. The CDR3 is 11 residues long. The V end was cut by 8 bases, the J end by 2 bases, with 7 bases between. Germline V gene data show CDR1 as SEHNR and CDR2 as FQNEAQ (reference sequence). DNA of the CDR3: TGTGCCAGCGACGACACCTACGAGCAGTACTTC. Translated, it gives CASDDTYEQYF.

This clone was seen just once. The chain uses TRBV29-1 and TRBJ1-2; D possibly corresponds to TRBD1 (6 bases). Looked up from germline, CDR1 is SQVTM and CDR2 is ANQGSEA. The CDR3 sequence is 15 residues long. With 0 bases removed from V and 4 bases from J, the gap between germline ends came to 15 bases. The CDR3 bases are TGCAGCGTTGAAGAACAGGGCCTTAGAGGCTATGGCTACACCTTC. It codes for CSVEEQGLRGYGYTF.